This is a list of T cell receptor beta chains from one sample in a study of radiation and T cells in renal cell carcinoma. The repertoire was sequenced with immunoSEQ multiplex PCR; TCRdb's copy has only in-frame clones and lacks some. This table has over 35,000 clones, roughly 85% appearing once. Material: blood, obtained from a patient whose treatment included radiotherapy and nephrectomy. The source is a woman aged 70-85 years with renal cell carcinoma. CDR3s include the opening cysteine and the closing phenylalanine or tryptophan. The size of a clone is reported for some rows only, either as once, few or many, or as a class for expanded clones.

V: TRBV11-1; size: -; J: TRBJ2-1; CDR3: CASSLALGQLGQFF
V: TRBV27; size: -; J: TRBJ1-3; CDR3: CASSFSGATGNTIYF
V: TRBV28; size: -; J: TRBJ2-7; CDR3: CASSSDTSEQYF
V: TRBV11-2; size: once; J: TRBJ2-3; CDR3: CASSLGGFANTQYF
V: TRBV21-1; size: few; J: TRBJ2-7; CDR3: CASSKGGPEQYF
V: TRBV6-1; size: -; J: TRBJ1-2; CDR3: CASTGRPGYGYTF
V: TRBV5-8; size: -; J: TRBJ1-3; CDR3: CASSLVRGPTGNTIYF
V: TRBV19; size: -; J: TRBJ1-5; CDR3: CASSIEGLSNQPQHF
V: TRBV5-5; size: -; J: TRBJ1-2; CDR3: CASSLEGQGVTGYTF
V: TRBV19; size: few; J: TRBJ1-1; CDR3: CASSPPGHTEAFF
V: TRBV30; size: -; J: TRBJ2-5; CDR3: CAWSQTVLLKTQYF
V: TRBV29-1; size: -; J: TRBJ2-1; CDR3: CSVRGLSYNEQFF
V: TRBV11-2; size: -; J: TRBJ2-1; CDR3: CASSPPGGVHEQFF
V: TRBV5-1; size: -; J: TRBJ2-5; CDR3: CASSLASGVETQYF
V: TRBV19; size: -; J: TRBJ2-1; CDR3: CASSWSSYNEQFF
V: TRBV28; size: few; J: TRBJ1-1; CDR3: CASSLGGLINTEAFF
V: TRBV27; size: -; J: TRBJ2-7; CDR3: CASTLFFGGQHEQYF
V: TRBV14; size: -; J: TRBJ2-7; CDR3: CASSQEGTGGPSYEQYF